The rows below give T cell receptor beta chains drawn from one sample of a study of T and B cells in COVID-19 patients. One entry per CDR3 protein, called by TCRdb with MiXCR from the multiplex PCR reads. The sample has tens of thousands of distinct CDR3 sequences; less than 30% are singletons. The sequenced material came from blood. These receptors all stem from a human donor who had recovered from COVID-19. CDR3s include the opening cysteine and the closing phenylalanine or tryptophan. D genes are given only for firm matches. The size entry is marked missing in some rows and otherwise reads once, few, many or a size class.

D gene	clone size	V gene	J gene	CDR3 protein	CDR3 DNA
TRBD1	-	TRBV5-6	TRBJ1-1	CASSLRGGGTEAFF	TGTGCCAGCAGCTTGAGAGGGGGCGGCACTGAAGCTTTCTTT
-	-	TRBV6-6	TRBJ1-2	CASSPAGGDYGYTF	TGTGCCAGCTCCCCAGCGGGGGGGGACTATGGCTACACCTTC
TRBD2	-	TRBV12-3/TRBV12-4	TRBJ2-1	CASSYIAGGLLNEQFF	TGTGCCAGCAGTTACATAGCGGGGGGCCTACTCAATGAGCAGTTCTTC
-	few	TRBV19	TRBJ1-1	CASRTYPNTEAFF	TGTGCCAGTAGGACCTACCCGAACACTGAAGCTTTCTTT
TRBD1	-	TRBV5-4	TRBJ1-2	CASSSGTGVYGYTF	TGTGCCAGCAGCTCGGGGACAGGGGTCTATGGCTACACCTTC
-	-	TRBV19	TRBJ1-2	CASSIGGGDYYGYTF	TGTGCCAGTAGTATAGGGGGGGGCGACTACTATGGCTACACCTTC
-	few	TRBV29-1	TRBJ1-2	CSVQGSNYGYTF	TGCAGCGTTCAGGGTTCAAACTATGGCTACACCTTC
TRBD2	-	TRBV5-6	TRBJ2-7	CASSTSGVPEQYF	TGTGCCAGCAGCACCAGCGGGGTGCCCGAGCAGTACTTC
TRBD2	few	TRBV5-1	TRBJ2-2	CASSPGTSDTGELFF	TGCGCCAGCAGCCCCGGGACTAGCGACACCGGGGAGCTGTTTTTT
-	few	TRBV5-4	TRBJ2-3	CASTQGNIGYGTDTQYF	TGTGCCAGCACCCAGGGGAATATCGGGTACGGCACAGATACGCAGTATTTT
TRBD2	few	TRBV6-1	TRBJ2-5	CASSWTSGSVETQYF	TGTGCCAGCAGTTGGACTAGCGGGAGTGTGGAGACCCAGTACTTC
TRBD2	few	TRBV12-3/TRBV12-4	TRBJ2-7	CASSSSGRSYEQYF	TGTGCCAGCAGCTCTAGCGGCCGCTCCTACGAGCAGTACTTC
TRBD1	medium-sized	TRBV6-5	TRBJ2-1	CASSYTGQVPYNEQFF	TGTGCCAGCAGTTACACGGGACAGGTCCCCTACAATGAGCAGTTCTTC
-	once	TRBV18	TRBJ2-5	CASSPRAGSQETQYF	TGTGCCAGCTCACCAAGGGCAGGGAGCCAAGAGACCCAGTACTTC
TRBD2	once	TRBV12-3/TRBV12-4	TRBJ2-1	CASSRGTSGNEQFF	TGTGCCAGCAGTCGGGGTACTAGCGGGAATGAGCAGTTCTTC
-	medium-sized	TRBV19	TRBJ2-2	CASSKGTPVTGELFF	TGTGCCAGTAGTAAAGGGACTCCTGTCACCGGGGAGCTGTTTTTT
TRBD2	few	TRBV6-6	TRBJ2-3	CASSRSGTSGGTQYF	TGTGCCAGCAGTCGGTCCGGGACTAGCGGCGGTACGCAGTATTTT
-	few	TRBV30	TRBJ1-4	CAWRSGGSNEKLFF	TGTGCCTGGAGGTCGGGCGGCTCTAATGAAAAACTGTTTTTT
-	medium-sized	TRBV19	TRBJ2-7	CASSPSGHLYEQYF	TGTGCCAGTAGTCCCTCGGGACACTTATACGAGCAGTACTTC
TRBD1	-	TRBV14	TRBJ1-6	CASSQRQGANSPLHF	TGTGCCAGCAGCCAAAGGCAGGGGGCTAATTCACCCCTCCACTTT
TRBD1	many	TRBV19	TRBJ2-5	CASSSGRGTGDVETQYF	TGTGCCAGTAGTAGTGGCCGCGGGACAGGGGATGTGGAGACCCAGTACTTC
-	-	TRBV6-5	TRBJ1-2	CASRPPAGARGYTF	TGTGCCAGCAGGCCCCCCGCAGGGGCGCGCGGCTACACCTTC
TRBD1	few	TRBV6-5	TRBJ2-7	CASRGQSLNYEQYF	TGTGCCAGCAGGGGACAGAGTCTCAACTACGAGCAGTACTTC
TRBD2	-	TRBV19	TRBJ2-2	CASSKGLALTGELFF	TGTGCCAGTAGTAAAGGACTAGCGCTAACCGGGGAGCTGTTTTTT
-	-	TRBV6-1	TRBJ1-3	CAISVAGSMGNTIYF	TGTGCCATCAGTGTCGCAGGGTCGATGGGAAACACCATATATTTT
TRBD1	-	TRBV6-5	TRBJ2-1	CASSEPPRTGINEQFF	TGTGCCAGCAGTGAACCGCCTCGGACAGGGATCAATGAGCAGTTCTTC
-	-	TRBV12-3/TRBV12-4	TRBJ2-3	CASSLMGGDTQYF	TGTGCCAGCAGTTTAATGGGCGGAGATACGCAGTATTTT
TRBD1	once	TRBV30	TRBJ1-6	CAWNRDRGNSPLHF	TGTGCCTGGAACCGGGACAGGGGAAATTCACCCCTCCACTTT
TRBD1	few	TRBV30	TRBJ2-3	CAWRRTGASSTDTQYF	TGTGCCTGGAGGAGAACAGGGGCATCTAGCACAGATACGCAGTATTTT
-	-	TRBV6-5	TRBJ1-6	CASTLTGDNLPLHF	TGTGCCAGCACCCTTACAGGAGATAATTTACCCCTCCACTTT
TRBD1	-	TRBV28	TRBJ2-7	CASTIGTGGNYEQYF	TGTGCCAGCACCATAGGGACAGGGGGAAACTACGAGCAGTACTTC
-	many	TRBV5-1	TRBJ2-2	CASSFVTGDTGELFF	TGCGCCAGCAGCTTCGTGACGGGGGACACCGGGGAGCTGTTTTTT
-	medium-sized	TRBV11-1	TRBJ2-7	CASSPGPSYEQYF	TGTGCCAGCAGCCCGGGTCCATCCTACGAGCAGTACTTC
-	many	TRBV19	TRBJ1-4	CASSIRKRDREKLFF	TGTGCCAGTAGTATAAGGAAAAGGGATCGAGAAAAACTGTTTTTT
-	-	TRBV6-6	TRBJ1-1	CASSYSGGTEAFF	TGTGCCAGCAGTTACTCTGGGGGCACTGAAGCTTTCTTT
TRBD2	-	TRBV30	TRBJ2-1	CAWSVVTGGSYEQFF	TGTGCCTGGAGTGTAGTAACGGGAGGATCCTATGAGCAGTTCTTC
-	many	TRBV6-5	TRBJ2-1	CASSLTGGQLNEQFF	TGTGCCAGCAGCCTTACGGGGGGCCAGCTCAATGAGCAGTTCTTC
-	few	TRBV12-3/TRBV12-4	TRBJ1-1	CASSYFTAVNTEAFF	TGTGCCAGCAGTTACTTCACAGCAGTGAACACTGAAGCTTTCTTT
TRBD2	-	TRBV12-3/TRBV12-4	TRBJ2-5	CASSLSLAGETQYF	TGTGCCAGCAGTTTGAGCCTAGCGGGGGAGACCCAGTACTTC